The present T cell receptor beta chain was sequenced within a study of T-cell memory formation after mild COVID-19. Trimming took 2 bases from V and 1 from J, leaving 4 bases between them. CDR3 length: 13 amino acids. Germline V gene data show CDR1 as SGHTA and CDR2 as FQGNSA. In TCRdb, the 5' RACE reads were re-called with MiXCR into one record per CDR3 protein. The sample shows about 390,000 distinct CDR3 sequences, around 21% of them seen only once. The TCR sequence derives from an adult woman who had mild COVID-19 (a few samples of this study predate the infection). Cell type and time point are not known. The chain couples TRBV7-2 to TRBJ2-3, with D uncertain. The sample comprised PBMCs or a T cell subset sorted from them (not recorded which). CDR3 in amino acids: CASSLSRTDTQYF. The CDR3 DNA sequence: TGTGCCAGCAGCTTAAGTCGCACAGATACGCAGTATTTT.